This T cell receptor beta chain emerged from a study of regulatory T cells in long-lasting Graves disease. Library construction for TCR beta used iRepertoire HTBI primers and Arm-PCR of CDR3 regions. In the study's own analysis: Throughout the samples, researchers identified roughly 57 TRBV and roughly 14 TRBJ segments. Using its own MiXCR run on the multiplex PCR reads, TCRdb lists one record per CDR3 protein. TCRdb, rather than the study authors, made the V and J calls. The sample includes over 650,000 distinct CDR3 sequences, about 32% of them seen just once. The V gene's germline CDR1 is MNHEY and CDR2 SVGEGT. V was trimmed by 6 bases and J by 0 bases, leaving 12 bases between them. This CDR3 region has 16 residues. This clonotype has more than one count but fewer than ten. Documented time point: persistent/refractory GD, antithyroid drugs over 5 years with positive TRAb. With RNA extracted from PBMCs as input, the TCR library was made.

V usage is TRBV6-2 or TRBV6-3 and J usage is TRBJ1-6; D remains ambiguous. The source of this sequence is a female donor with Graves disease. Sequenced here: peripheral blood mononuclear cells (PBMCs), sampled when the disease was refractory, from a patient treated with antithyroid drugs. For the CDR3, the DNA is TGTGCCAGCAGCCGCGGGCAGAGCTCCTATAATTCACCCCTCCACTTT. Its protein product is CASSRGQSSYNSPLHF.